A single sample gave rise to the 15 T cell receptor beta chains below, sequenced in a study of PD-L1 blockade in urothelial cancer. Time point in this sample: pretreatment peripheral blood. Using immunoSEQ multiplex PCR, the repertoire was profiled, and TCRdb retains in-frame clones only, with some absent. The sample records 85,000 to 90,000 clones, approximately 88% being singletons. The sample was PBMCs, taken around atezolizumab (anti-PD-L1) treatment. These receptors were collected from an elderly woman with urothelial cancer.

V usage is TRBV10-1 and J usage is TRBJ2-3; 9 positions match TRBD2. The CDR3 consists of 14 residues. J lost 4 bases, V lost 5 bases, and 4 bases had no gene match. Germline V lookup: CDR1 WNHNN, CDR2 SYGVQD (reference sequence). In nucleotides, the CDR3 is TGCGCCAGCAGTATAGCGGGAGTTGCAGATACGCAGTATTTT. Residues: CASSIAGVADTQYF.

The J gene is TRBJ2-3, the V gene TRBV9; the match to TRBD2 covers 7 bases. CDR1 and CDR2 (germline): SGDLS, YYNGEE. V shed 4 bases, J shed 9 bases, and the junction held 17 bases outside the gene matches. This CDR3 is built from 16 residues. This chain's CDR3 is CASSPRTSGFAGTQYF. CDR3 in DNA: TGTGCCAGCAGCCCGCGGACTAGTGGGTTTGCGGGAACGCAGTATTTT.

The chain couples TRBV5-1 to TRBJ1-4; weak D call: TRBD1 (5 bases). Germline CDR1 and CDR2: SGHRS and YFSETQ. Deletions cut 6 bases from V and 3 bases from J, with 15 bases between. The CDR3 totals 15 residues. CDR3 amino acids: CASTLEGRSNEKLFF. The CDR3 nucleotides read TGCGCCAGCACCCTGGAGGGACGGTCTAATGAAAAACTGTTTTTT.

The chain has TRBV9 and TRBJ2-5; 7 nucleotides align to TRBD2. V gave up 5 bases and J gave up 5 bases; unmatched junction bases: 9. Germline V gives CDR1 SGDLS, CDR2 YYNGEE. This CDR3 is 14 amino acids long. The CDR3 is CASSVSSGGETQYF. The CDR3 nucleotides are TGTGCCAGCAGTGTTTCTAGCGGCGGGGAGACCCAGTACTTC.

The J gene is TRBJ1-4, the V gene TRBV28, with TRBD1 matching 7 bases. The CDR3 extends over 15 amino acids. Germline V gives CDR1 MDHEN, CDR2 SYDVKM. The trim removed 5 bases at V and 7 bases at J, leaving 10 bases unmatched. CDR3 sequence reads: CASSLRTGFSEKLFF. In DNA, the CDR3 is TGTGCCAGCAGTCTTCGGACAGGTTTTAGTGAAAAACTGTTTTTT.

This sequence joins TRBV5-1 and TRBJ1-2, with 9 bases that match TRBD1. V lost 3 bases and J lost 7; bases outside the gene matches: 7. This CDR3 spans 14 amino acids. CDR1 and CDR2 (germline): SGHRS, YFSETQ. CDR3: CASSWGDREAGYTF. The CDR3 DNA follows: TGCGCCAGCAGCTGGGGGGACAGGGAGGCTGGCTACACCTTC.

The V and J genes are TRBV6-6 and TRBJ2-5, with D possibly TRBD1 on 5 matching bases. V was shortened by 4 bases and J by 1 base, with 10 bases between the two germline ends. CDR3 length: 14 residues. Germline CDR1 and CDR2: MNHNY and SVGAGI (reference sequence). CDR3 amino acids: CASSLSQGQETQYF. In DNA, the CDR3 is TGTGCCAGCAGTTTATCCCAGGGCCAAGAGACCCAGTACTTC.

This chain connects TRBV20-1 to TRBJ1-1; D uncertain. The germline V and J ends were trimmed by 4 bases and 10 bases, with 13 bases remaining between them. The CDR3 runs to 11 residues. CDR1 is DFQATT, CDR2 SNEGSKA, per germline (reference sequence). The CDR3 sequence is CSAIGRERAFF. The DNA for the CDR3 is TGCAGTGCTATCGGGAGGGAGAGAGCTTTCTTT.

The gene calls are TRBV19 and TRBJ2-3; 8 bases align to TRBD2. The length of the CDR3 is 16 residues. V shed 2 bases, J shed 7 bases, and the junction held 11 bases outside the gene matches. Germline V CDR1 and CDR2: LNHDA, SQIVND (reference sequence). The CDR3 DNA follows: TGTGCCAGTAGTATACGAGGCAGCGGGAGACCCCATACGCAGTATTTT. It yields the protein CASSIRGSGRPHTQYF.

The rearrangement links TRBV6-5 to TRBJ2-7; a weak D match, TRBD2 (6 bases). The CDR3 length is 16 residues. Trimming shortened V by 7 bases and J by 2 bases, and 21 bases separated the two germline ends. Germline-derived CDR1 and CDR2 are MNHEY and SVGAGI. Written as DNA, the CDR3 is TGTGCCAGCACTTATCGCCGAGAGCGGGCGGCCTACGAGCAGTACTTC. Amino acids: CASTYRRERAAYEQYF.

The chain carries TRBV6-5 and TRBJ2-7; D unclear. Germline lookup yields CDR1 MNHEY and CDR2 SVGAGI. Trimming pared 4 bases from V and 0 bases from J, leaving 10 bases between. There are 14 residues in the CDR3. In DNA, the CDR3 is TGTGCCAGCAGTTCCGTGGTTAGCTCCTACGAGCAGTACTTC. As protein: CASSSVVSSYEQYF.

This clone was observed a few times. The rearrangement uses TRBV5-6 and TRBJ2-7; 8 nucleotides match TRBD1. Germline-derived CDR1 and CDR2 are SGHDT and YYEEEE. The V and J ends lost 5 bases and 9 bases, in that order; junction bases with no gene match: 16. This CDR3 has 15 amino acids. The CDR3 region has the DNA TGTGCCAGCAGTAAACGACAGGGGTCCCCTACGATGCAGTACTTC. Translated, it gives CASSKRQGSPTMQYF.

V is TRBV18 and J is TRBJ1-3; perhaps TRBD1 as D (6 bases). V lost 3 bases to trimming and J lost 0 bases, with 15 bases between them. Germline lookup yields CDR1 KGHSH and CDR2 LQKENI. The CDR3 runs to 17 residues. The CDR3 protein is CASSPSTGSSSGNTIYF. The CDR3 DNA reads as TGTGCCAGCTCACCTTCGACAGGATCCAGCTCTGGAAACACCATATATTTT.

V is TRBV25-1 and J is TRBJ1-1; TRBD1 agrees at 9 bases. In germline, CDR1 is MGHDK, CDR2 SYGVNS. CDR3 length: 16 residues. V shed 2 bases and J 4 bases; nucleotides not matched to a gene: 8. The CDR3 bases are TGTGCCAGCAGTGAAACAAGAAACAGGGGGCCCACTGAAGCTTTCTTT. Amino acids: CASSETRNRGPTEAFF.

V gene TRBV6-1 combines with J gene TRBJ1-1; D is possibly TRBD1 (5 bases). CDR3 length equals 13 residues. Germline V gene lookup returns CDR1 MNHNS and CDR2 SASEGT. V was shortened by 6 bases and J by 0 bases, with 8 bases between the two germline ends. CDR3 in DNA: TGTGCCAGCAGAGACAGATTGAACACTGAAGCTTTCTTT. This sequence encodes CASRDRLNTEAFF.